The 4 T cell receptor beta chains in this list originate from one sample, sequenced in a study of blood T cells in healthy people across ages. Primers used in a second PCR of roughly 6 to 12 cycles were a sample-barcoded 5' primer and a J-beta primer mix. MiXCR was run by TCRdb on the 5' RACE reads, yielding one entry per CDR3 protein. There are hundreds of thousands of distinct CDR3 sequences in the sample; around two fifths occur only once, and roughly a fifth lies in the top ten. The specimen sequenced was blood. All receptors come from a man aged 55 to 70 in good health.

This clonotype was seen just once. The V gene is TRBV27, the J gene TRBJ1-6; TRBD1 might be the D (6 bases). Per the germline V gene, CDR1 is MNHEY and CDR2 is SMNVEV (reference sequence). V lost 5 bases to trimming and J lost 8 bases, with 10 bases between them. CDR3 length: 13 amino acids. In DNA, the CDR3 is TGTGCCAGCAGTCTAAACAGGGATTCACCCCTCCACTTT. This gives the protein CASSLNRDSPLHF.

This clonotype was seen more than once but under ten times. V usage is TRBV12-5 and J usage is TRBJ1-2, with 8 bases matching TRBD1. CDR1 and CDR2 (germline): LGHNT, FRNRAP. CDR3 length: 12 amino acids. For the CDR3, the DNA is TGTGCCAGCGGTGGACAGGGCTATGGCTACACCTTC. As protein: CASGGQGYGYTF.

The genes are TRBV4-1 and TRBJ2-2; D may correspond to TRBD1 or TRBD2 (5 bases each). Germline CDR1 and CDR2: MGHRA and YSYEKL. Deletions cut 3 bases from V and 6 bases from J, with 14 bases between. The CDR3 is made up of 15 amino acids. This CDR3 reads CASSQAGWGSGELFF. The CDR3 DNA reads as TGCGCCAGCAGCCAGGCCGGATGGGGGTCCGGGGAGCTGTTTTTT.

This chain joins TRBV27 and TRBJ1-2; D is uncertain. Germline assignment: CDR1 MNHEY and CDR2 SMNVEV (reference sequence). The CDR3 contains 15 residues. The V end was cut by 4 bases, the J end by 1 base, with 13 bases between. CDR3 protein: CASSSPPPFNYGYTF. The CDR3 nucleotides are TGTGCCAGCAGTTCCCCTCCGCCGTTTAACTATGGCTACACCTTC.